Listed below are T cell receptor gamma chains from one sample, sequenced in a study of intestinal T cells in coeliac disease. TCRdb re-analyzed the multiplex PCR reads via CATT. Among some 990 gamma-chain clones listed, roughly 50% were seen once. Sequenced material: a duodenal biopsy. The receptors were sampled from a human donor with celiac disease. Each CDR3 is given with its conserved first and last residue. Size is omitted from some rows. Given values are once, few, many or a class for expanded clones.

TRGV11	TRGJP1	large	TGTGCCTGCTGGATTAAAACTGGTTGGTTCAAGATATTT	CACWIKTGWFKIF
TRGV2	TRGJ1/TRGJ2	.	TGTGCCACCTGGGACGGAAGTCGTGGTATAAGAAAACTCTTT	CATWDGSRGIRKLF
TRGV4	TRGJP1	.	TGTGCCACCTGGGATGGTCAATGGGGATATACCACTGGTTGGTTCAAGATATTT	CATWDGQWGYTTGWFKIF
TRGV10	TRGJ1/TRGJ2	hyperexpanded	TGTGCTGCGTGGGATTATGCAAGAAATTATTATAAGAAACTCTTT	CAAWDYARNYYKKLF
TRGV8	TRGJ1/TRGJ2	large	TGTGCCACCGCGTATAAGAAACTCTTT	CATAYKKLF
TRGV2	TRGJP1	few	TGTGCCACCTTGGGACGGGCCTGCACTGGTTGGTTCAAGATATTT	CATLGRACTGWFKIF
TRGV10	TRGJ1/TRGJ2	few	TGTGCTGCGTGGGCCAATTATAAGAAACTCTTT	CAAWANYKKLF
TRGV8	TRGJ1/TRGJ2	large	TGTGCCACCTGGGACTATTATAAGAAACTCTTT	CATWDYYKKLF
TRGV8	TRGJ1/TRGJ2	.	TGTGCCACCTGGGGTAGTTGGGAACTCTTT	CATWGSWELF
TRGV4	TRGJ1/TRGJ2	large	TGTGCCACCTGGGACGGGCCCCATTATTATAAGAAACTCTTT	CATWDGPHYYKKLF